The rows below give T cell receptor beta chains drawn from one sample of a study of identical twins. TCRdb recomputed calls from the 5' RACE reads with MiXCR, one row per CDR3 protein. The sample lists around 500,000 distinct CDR3 sequences; 13% to 15% were seen once. These sequences were also reported in another study, on yellow fever vaccine responses in identical twins.

Sequenced input: CD4+ T cells sorted from blood. The receptors stem from a woman aged 18-29 years in good health. Each CDR3 is given with its conserved first and last residue. Fields, in order: V gene, clone size, J gene, D gene, CDR3 DNA, CDR3 protein. The D gene is left open where the match is weak. Expanded clones are given a class, and other clones once, few, many or no size at all.

V gene: TRBV10-3
clone size: few
J gene: TRBJ2-3
D gene: TRBD2
CDR3 DNA: TGTGCCATCAGTGAAGTAGCGGGGTCAGATACGCAGTATTTT
CDR3 protein: CAISEVAGSDTQYF

V gene: TRBV2
clone size: few
J gene: TRBJ1-6
D gene: TRBD1
CDR3 DNA: TGTGCCAGCAGCGGGACAGATTACAATTCACCCCTCCACTTT
CDR3 protein: CASSGTDYNSPLHF

V gene: TRBV14
clone size: .
J gene: TRBJ2-1
D gene: TRBD2
CDR3 DNA: TGTGCCAGCAGCCCGACCAGGACTAGCGGGGGGGGAAGCTCCTACAATGAGCAGTTCTTC
CDR3 protein: CASSPTRTSGGGSSYNEQFF

V gene: TRBV12-3/TRBV12-4
clone size: .
J gene: TRBJ2-3
D gene: TRBD2
CDR3 DNA: TGTGCCAGCAGTTCCCCTAGCGGGAGGAGCCCAGATACGCAGTATTTT
CDR3 protein: CASSSPSGRSPDTQYF

V gene: TRBV28
clone size: .
J gene: TRBJ2-3
D gene: .
CDR3 DNA: TGTGCCAGTACCGGGACACTCGAATCAAATACGCAGTATTTT
CDR3 protein: CASTGTLESNTQYF

V gene: TRBV28
clone size: few
J gene: TRBJ2-6
D gene: .
CDR3 DNA: TGTGCCAGCAGTTCCCTCAGGGGTTCCCTCTCTGGGGCCAACGTCCTGACTTTC
CDR3 protein: CASSSLRGSLSGANVLTF

V gene: TRBV5-1
clone size: .
J gene: TRBJ2-3
D gene: .
CDR3 DNA: TGCGCCAGCAGCGCCCCTCCAGCAGATACGCAGTATTTT
CDR3 protein: CASSAPPADTQYF

V gene: TRBV20-1
clone size: .
J gene: TRBJ2-1
D gene: .
CDR3 DNA: TGCAGTGCTAGAGTCCCGGACTGGTTGGGGCCGTTCTTC
CDR3 protein: CSARVPDWLGPFF

V gene: TRBV11-1
clone size: few
J gene: TRBJ2-3
D gene: TRBD1
CDR3 DNA: TGTGCCAGCAGCGTGCAACCGGGACAACTAAGGGGGCCCGATGTCACAGATACGCAGTATTTT
CDR3 protein: CASSVQPGQLRGPDVTDTQYF

V gene: TRBV25-1
clone size: .
J gene: TRBJ2-7
D gene: .
CDR3 DNA: TGTGCCAGCAGTGATCCCAAGGTCTACGAGCAGTACTTC
CDR3 protein: CASSDPKVYEQYF

V gene: TRBV10-3
clone size: .
J gene: TRBJ2-1
D gene: TRBD1
CDR3 DNA: TGTGCCATCAGGCCGGGACAGGGGTCGAATGAGCAGTTCTTC
CDR3 protein: CAIRPGQGSNEQFF

V gene: TRBV20-1
clone size: few
J gene: TRBJ2-5
D gene: .
CDR3 DNA: TGCAGTGCTCACGAGGGGGGGGCCCTACAAGAGACCCAGTACTTC
CDR3 protein: CSAHEGGALQETQYF

V gene: TRBV29-1
clone size: few
J gene: TRBJ2-7
D gene: .
CDR3 DNA: TGCAGCGGGAAGGTAACAGAGGCCGAGCAGTACTTC
CDR3 protein: CSGKVTEAEQYF

V gene: TRBV7-2
clone size: few
J gene: TRBJ2-4
D gene: TRBD1
CDR3 DNA: TGTGCCAGCAGACAGGGACAGGGGGCCAAAAACATTCAGTACTTC
CDR3 protein: CASRQGQGAKNIQYF

V gene: TRBV29-1
clone size: few
J gene: TRBJ2-5
D gene: .
CDR3 DNA: TGCAGCGTTAACAAGGGCACTCGGGGAGAGACCCAGTACTTC
CDR3 protein: CSVNKGTRGETQYF

V gene: TRBV6-5
clone size: .
J gene: TRBJ2-7
D gene: TRBD2
CDR3 DNA: TGTGCTACAGCGGGGGGATCGTACGAGCAGTACTTC
CDR3 protein: CATAGGSYEQYF

V gene: TRBV5-1
clone size: few
J gene: TRBJ2-1
D gene: TRBD2
CDR3 DNA: TGCGCCAGCAGCTTGGGAGCGGGAGGTACCCCCGCCTACAATGAGCAGTTCTTC
CDR3 protein: CASSLGAGGTPAYNEQFF

V gene: TRBV7-3
clone size: .
J gene: TRBJ2-4
D gene: TRBD2
CDR3 DNA: TGTGCCAGCAGCCGGACTAGCGGGGGAGATCTAGCCAAAAACATTCAGTACTTC
CDR3 protein: CASSRTSGGDLAKNIQYF

V gene: TRBV5-1
clone size: .
J gene: TRBJ2-1
D gene: .
CDR3 DNA: TGCGCCAGCAGCTTTGGGGAACTGGGGGGAAACAATGAGCAGTTCTTC
CDR3 protein: CASSFGELGGNNEQFF

V gene: TRBV24-1
clone size: .
J gene: TRBJ2-1
D gene: .
CDR3 DNA: TGTGCCACCAGTGATTTCGGGCGCGGAGGGTACAATGAGCAGTTCTTC
CDR3 protein: CATSDFGRGGYNEQFF

V gene: TRBV20-1
clone size: .
J gene: TRBJ2-3
D gene: .
CDR3 DNA: TGCAGTGCTAGTCCGGTAGCCAGGGGTAGTACAGATACGCAGTATTTT
CDR3 protein: CSASPVARGSTDTQYF

V gene: TRBV5-1
clone size: many
J gene: TRBJ2-1
D gene: .
CDR3 DNA: TGCGCCAGCAGCTTGTCACAGGGAGGGGTCAATGAGCAGTTCTTC
CDR3 protein: CASSLSQGGVNEQFF

V gene: TRBV20-1
clone size: .
J gene: TRBJ2-1
D gene: TRBD2
CDR3 DNA: TGCAGTGCTTTACTAGCGGGGGGGCGAGCAAATGAGCAGTTCTTC
CDR3 protein: CSALLAGGRANEQFF

V gene: TRBV7-2
clone size: .
J gene: TRBJ2-7
D gene: TRBD1
CDR3 DNA: TGTGCCAGCAGCCCCAGCCCCGGGACAGGGATCTACGAGCAGTACTTC
CDR3 protein: CASSPSPGTGIYEQYF

V gene: TRBV3-1
clone size: .
J gene: TRBJ2-3
D gene: .
CDR3 DNA: TGTGCCAGCAGCCAAGATAAGTATTCAAGGGGTGATACGCAGTATTTT
CDR3 protein: CASSQDKYSRGDTQYF

V gene: TRBV12-3/TRBV12-4
clone size: many
J gene: TRBJ2-2
D gene: .
CDR3 DNA: TGTGCCAGCAGGGTTAGCCTCGGGGAGCTGTTTTTT
CDR3 protein: CASRVSLGELFF

V gene: TRBV7-2
clone size: few
J gene: TRBJ2-5
D gene: TRBD1
CDR3 DNA: TGTGCCAGCAGCTTAAGGGGGCCGGCGGAGACCCAGTACTTC
CDR3 protein: CASSLRGPAETQYF

V gene: TRBV6-1
clone size: few
J gene: TRBJ2-5
D gene: TRBD1
CDR3 DNA: TGTGCCAGCAGGGGGACAGGCCGACAAGAGACCCAGTACTTC
CDR3 protein: CASRGTGRQETQYF

V gene: TRBV20-1
clone size: .
J gene: TRBJ2-2
D gene: .
CDR3 DNA: TGCAGTGCAAAACAGGGATTGTCGAACACCGGGGAGCTGTTTTTT
CDR3 protein: CSAKQGLSNTGELFF

V gene: TRBV29-1
clone size: many
J gene: TRBJ2-7
D gene: TRBD1
CDR3 DNA: TGCAGCGTGGGGACAGGGACCTACGAGCAGTACTTC
CDR3 protein: CSVGTGTYEQYF

V gene: TRBV2
clone size: .
J gene: TRBJ2-5
D gene: .
CDR3 DNA: TGTGCCAGCAGTGAAGCACCGAGGGGGTCAGAGACCCAGTACTTC
CDR3 protein: CASSEAPRGSETQYF

V gene: TRBV6-5
clone size: few
J gene: TRBJ2-2
D gene: .
CDR3 DNA: TGTGCCAGCAGTTACCAGAGGGCTCCGAACACCGGGGAGCTGTTTTTT
CDR3 protein: CASSYQRAPNTGELFF

V gene: TRBV15
clone size: few
J gene: TRBJ2-7
D gene: TRBD2
CDR3 DNA: TGTGCCACCAGCAGAGCCCTGGGACTAGACAACTACGAGCAGTACTTC
CDR3 protein: CATSRALGLDNYEQYF

V gene: TRBV2
clone size: few
J gene: TRBJ1-5
D gene: .
CDR3 DNA: TGTGCCAGCAGTGTAGGGGTAAGGGGTGGCAATCAGCCCCAGCATTTT
CDR3 protein: CASSVGVRGGNQPQHF

V gene: TRBV12-3/TRBV12-4
clone size: .
J gene: TRBJ2-1
D gene: .
CDR3 DNA: TGTGCCAGCAGTTTTTTCGTGCGGACGACCTACAATGAGCAGTTCTTC
CDR3 protein: CASSFFVRTTYNEQFF

V gene: TRBV29-1
clone size: .
J gene: TRBJ2-7
D gene: .
CDR3 DNA: TGCAGCGCCCAGGGGCGGGTCTACGAGCAGTACTTC
CDR3 protein: CSAQGRVYEQYF

V gene: TRBV5-1
clone size: few
J gene: TRBJ2-5
D gene: TRBD1
CDR3 DNA: TGCGCCAGCAGCTTGGACGACAGGGCTGGGATGTACCAAGAGACCCAGTACTTC
CDR3 protein: CASSLDDRAGMYQETQYF

V gene: TRBV11-2
clone size: few
J gene: TRBJ2-3
D gene: TRBD2
CDR3 DNA: TGTGCCAGCAGCTTCTTAGCGGGAGGTCTCACAGATACGCAGTATTTT
CDR3 protein: CASSFLAGGLTDTQYF

V gene: TRBV12-3/TRBV12-4
clone size: .
J gene: TRBJ2-5
D gene: TRBD2
CDR3 DNA: TGTGCCAGCAGTTTACTGGCTAGCGGAGGGGAGACCCAGTACTTC
CDR3 protein: CASSLLASGGETQYF

V gene: TRBV12-3/TRBV12-4
clone size: few
J gene: TRBJ1-1
D gene: .
CDR3 DNA: TGTGCCAGCAGTTTTTCGTCGGAGGACACTGAAGCTTTCTTT
CDR3 protein: CASSFSSEDTEAFF

V gene: TRBV6-1
clone size: many
J gene: TRBJ1-1
D gene: .
CDR3 DNA: TGTGCCAGCAGTGCTATAGAGGGGAACACTGAAGCTTTCTTT
CDR3 protein: CASSAIEGNTEAFF

V gene: TRBV10-3
clone size: few
J gene: TRBJ2-7
D gene: .
CDR3 DNA: TGTGCCATCAGTAGGGACGGCTACGAGCAGTACTTC
CDR3 protein: CAISRDGYEQYF

V gene: TRBV6-2/TRBV6-3
clone size: once
J gene: TRBJ2-7
D gene: TRBD2
CDR3 DNA: TGTGCCAGCAGTACGTCACTAGCGGGAACTTACGAGCAGTACTTC
CDR3 protein: CASSTSLAGTYEQYF

V gene: TRBV28
clone size: .
J gene: TRBJ2-5
D gene: .
CDR3 DNA: TGTGCCAGCAGTTCGGTACAGGGCTCAGAGACCCAGTACTTC
CDR3 protein: CASSSVQGSETQYF

V gene: TRBV6-5
clone size: few
J gene: TRBJ2-1
D gene: .
CDR3 DNA: TGTGCCAGCAGTTACTCGGGCAACTTCCCCTACAATGAGCAGTTCTTC
CDR3 protein: CASSYSGNFPYNEQFF

V gene: TRBV6-2/TRBV6-3
clone size: few
J gene: TRBJ2-2
D gene: .
CDR3 DNA: TGTGCCAGTACACAGACCCCCGGGGAGCTGTTTTTT
CDR3 protein: CASTQTPGELFF

V gene: TRBV29-1
clone size: many
J gene: TRBJ2-5
D gene: .
CDR3 DNA: TGCAGCGTTCCGGACAGTCAAGAGACCCAGTACTTC
CDR3 protein: CSVPDSQETQYF

V gene: TRBV6-1
clone size: few
J gene: TRBJ2-1
D gene: .
CDR3 DNA: TGTGCCAGCAGTCCGAGACTGAAAAACAATGAGCAGTTCTTC
CDR3 protein: CASSPRLKNNEQFF

V gene: TRBV29-1
clone size: many
J gene: TRBJ2-1
D gene: TRBD2
CDR3 DNA: TGCAGCGTTGAAGATTTCGGGAGGAGGGATGAGCAGTTCTTC
CDR3 protein: CSVEDFGRRDEQFF

V gene: TRBV5-1
clone size: few
J gene: TRBJ1-1
D gene: .
CDR3 DNA: TGCGCCAGCAGCTTGCAGGTTTACGGCACTGAAGCTTTCTTT
CDR3 protein: CASSLQVYGTEAFF

V gene: TRBV7-2
clone size: few
J gene: TRBJ1-1
D gene: .
CDR3 DNA: TGTGCCAGCAGCTTACAGGCGTTGAACACTGAAGCTTTCTTT
CDR3 protein: CASSLQALNTEAFF

V gene: TRBV14
clone size: .
J gene: TRBJ2-2
D gene: .
CDR3 DNA: TGTGCCAGCAGCCACCGATCAATCGCCGGGGAGCTGTTTTTT
CDR3 protein: CASSHRSIAGELFF

V gene: TRBV6-5
clone size: .
J gene: TRBJ2-3
D gene: .
CDR3 DNA: TGTGCCAGCAGTTACGGTATAGTACTCCCCGGTGATACGCAGTATTTT
CDR3 protein: CASSYGIVLPGDTQYF

V gene: TRBV6-2/TRBV6-3
clone size: few
J gene: TRBJ2-1
D gene: TRBD2
CDR3 DNA: TGTGCCAGCGCCAGACTAGCGGGAAGGGTTGAGCAGTTCTTC
CDR3 protein: CASARLAGRVEQFF

V gene: TRBV27
clone size: .
J gene: TRBJ2-7
D gene: .
CDR3 DNA: TGTGCCAGCAGTAGACAGACTCGAACGTCCTACGAGCAGTACTTC
CDR3 protein: CASSRQTRTSYEQYF

V gene: TRBV12-3/TRBV12-4
clone size: .
J gene: TRBJ2-7
D gene: TRBD2
CDR3 DNA: TGTGCCAGCAGTCCCTCCTCTAGCGGGGGCTACGAGCAGTACTTC
CDR3 protein: CASSPSSSGGYEQYF